These T cell receptor beta chains were read from a single sample in a study of CD8 T cells in Susac syndrome. From the immunoSEQ multiplex PCR reads, TCRdb called clonotypes with MiXCR, one entry per CDR3 protein. The repertoire includes about 300,000 distinct CDR3 sequences, about 89% of them detected once, and approximately 0.18% sits in the top ten. Sample: CD8+ T cells from PBMCs. Receptors were obtained from a human donor with multiple sclerosis. Each CDR3 is given without its conserved first and last residue.

j_gene | v_gene | CDR3aa
TRBJ1-1 | TRBV25-1 | ASSGRAGDEAF
TRBJ2-7 | TRBV19 | ASSIVAGGVYEQY
TRBJ1-5 | TRBV27 | ASGELIGRGNQPQH
TRBJ2-1 | TRBV20-1 | SAISKRDLYNEQF
TRBJ2-1 | TRBV2 | ASQDIYNEQF
TRBJ2-1 | TRBV4-3 | ASSQEFTPGNEQF
TRBJ2-5 | TRBV29-1 | SVGGAGYQETQY
TRBJ2-1 | TRBV9 | ASSVGGSTYNEQF
TRBJ2-7 | TRBV7-9 | ASSVPQPGREVGEQY
TRBJ1-2 | TRBV7-9 | ASSLLMAGDGYT
TRBJ2-1 | TRBV7-8 | ASSLLRTGGDEQF
TRBJ1-6 | TRBV5-1 | ASSLVWSGSPLH
TRBJ1-4 | TRBV30 | AWSPGQGGEKLF
TRBJ1-1 | TRBV12-3/TRBV12-4 | ASSPKGQGNTEAF
TRBJ2-3 | TRBV12-3/TRBV12-4 | ASSLGGADTQY
TRBJ2-7 | TRBV27 | ASSFYSGDYEQY
TRBJ2-1 | TRBV29-1 | SAPPGGQGHNEQF
TRBJ2-7 | TRBV12-3/TRBV12-4 | ASSQLDISYEQY
TRBJ1-1 | TRBV7-9 | ASTDTEAF
TRBJ2-5 | TRBV21-1 | ASSKAEGWLAGETQY
TRBJ2-7 | TRBV6-7 | ARLCARYEQY
TRBJ2-1 | TRBV9 | ASSGAGGNEQF
TRBJ2-7 | TRBV15 | ATSVSGVYEQY
TRBJ2-7 | TRBV28 | ASSFLPGLEPPRSSYEQY
TRBJ2-1 | TRBV19 | ASSDLIGGGEQF
TRBJ2-7 | TRBV20-1 | SALTGLDGYEQY
TRBJ2-7 | TRBV7-9 | ASSLVGRLGEQY
TRBJ2-7 | TRBV27 | ASTFMAGSSYEQY
TRBJ1-1 | TRBV4-1 | ASNPRGVSTEAF
TRBJ2-3 | TRBV18 | ASSPSGLTAYHTQY
TRBJ2-1 | TRBV9 | ASSVVGTSEQF
TRBJ1-4 | TRBV2 | ASRNSRGDEKLF
TRBJ2-7 | TRBV19 | ASSTQSGPPH
TRBJ1-1 | TRBV2 | ASIGGMNTEAF
TRBJ2-5 | TRBV9 | ASSVLGNQETQY
TRBJ2-7 | TRBV18 | ASSPPEAYEQY
TRBJ2-3 | TRBV7-9 | ASSLAMGPAKYTDTQY
TRBJ2-7 | TRBV11-2 | ASSLQGEQY
TRBJ2-1 | TRBV29-1 | SVEDGTGGLRNEQF
TRBJ2-7 | TRBV6-2/TRBV6-3 | ASSPRGMAYEQY
TRBJ2-1 | TRBV19 | ASSNAPSSYNEQF
TRBJ2-6 | TRBV7-3 | ASSAATGSSGANVLT
TRBJ2-5 | TRBV6-6 | ASSFNPPGETQY
TRBJ2-1 | TRBV6-5 | ASTQDGHRF
TRBJ1-3 | TRBV6-6 | ASSYDRAGNTIY
TRBJ2-1 | TRBV6-2/TRBV6-3 | ASMKGNYNEQF
TRBJ1-6 | TRBV28 | ASSSGTADNSPLH
TRBJ2-7 | TRBV28 | ASTLTGSSYEQY
TRBJ2-7 | TRBV6-2/TRBV6-3 | ASSYGYTYEQY
TRBJ2-1 | TRBV6-1 | ASRGLAVSSYNEQF
TRBJ2-5 | TRBV28 | ATGGPVFGEWETQY
TRBJ2-5 | TRBV24-1 | ATSDFLNGQQQETQY
TRBJ2-1 | TRBV29-1 | SVEDGLNNEQF
TRBJ2-1 | TRBV28 | ASSSPPSGSIDEQF
TRBJ2-7 | TRBV6-5 | ASSYLLPTGVLEYEQY